These 11 T cell receptor beta chains share one sample of origin, sequenced in a study of blood T cells in healthy people across ages. A second PCR of roughly 7 to 11 cycles used a sample-barcoded 5' primer and a J-beta primer mix. TCRdb re-derived calls from the 5' RACE reads in MiXCR, one entry per CDR3 protein. The repertoire holds about 800,000 distinct CDR3 sequences, approximately 25% seen once, with 3% to 4% in the top ten. This sample was shared with a second study, whose subject was T cells of mothers and their children.

The sequencing input was blood. The receptors come from a boy between 10 and 17 years old in good health.

This clonotype was counted between two and nine times. The CDR3 is CASRAGQAADIQYF. Here the CDR3 DNA reads TGTGCCAGCAGGGCGGGACAGGCGGCGGACATTCAGTACTTC. This chain connects TRBV6-6 to TRBJ2-4; TRBD1 matches at 8 bases. V lost 6 bases to trimming and J lost 8 bases; unmatched junction nucleotides: 9. This CDR3 contains 14 residues. Germline V gives CDR1 MNHNY, CDR2 SVGAGI (reference sequence).

CDR3 amino acids: CASSPISNYGYTF. CDR3 nucleotide sequence: TGTGCCAGCAGCCCTATTTCTAACTATGGCTACACCTTC. The rearrangement joins TRBV7-9 to TRBJ1-2; D remains ambiguous. From germline, CDR1 is SEHNR and CDR2 FQNEAQ (reference sequence). Trimming removed 5 bases at V and 0 bases at J, with 7 bases between. The CDR3 is made up of 13 amino acids.

Only a few counts were recorded for this clonotype. The rearrangement links TRBV4-3 to TRBJ1-2; 8 bases are shared with TRBD1. The junction had 1 base not matched to a gene; V was cut back by 0 bases and J by 4 bases. CDR3 length: 14 residues. Germline assignment: CDR1 LGHNA and CDR2 YSLEER. In DNA form, the CDR3 reads TGCGCCAGCAGCCAAGAGGACAGGGCCTATGGCTACACCTTC. Its translation: CASSQEDRAYGYTF.

The chain combines TRBV7-2 with TRBJ2-1; D unclear. The J call may be mistaken, given a closer DNA end match to TRBJ2-7. This CDR3 comprises 13 residues. Germline V CDR1 and CDR2: SGHTA, FQGNSA. The CDR3 region is CASSIPYSYEQYF. In nucleotides, the CDR3 is TGTGCCAGCAGCATCCCTTACTCCTACGAGCAGTACTTC.

This clonotype was seen a few times. V is TRBV7-3 and J is TRBJ1-6; 9 bases line up with TRBD1. The CDR3 is 14 amino acids. The trim removed 4 bases at V and 13 bases at J, leaving 8 bases unmatched. Germline CDR1 and CDR2: SGHTA and FQGTGA. CDR3 coding DNA: TGTGCCAGCAGCTACCTAGACAGGGGGGGTCCCCTCCACTTT. This codes for CASSYLDRGGPLHF.

V and J are TRBV15 and TRBJ2-5, with 11 nucleotides matching TRBD2. From germline, CDR1 is LNHNV and CDR2 YYDKDF (reference sequence). The V and J ends lost 3 bases and 3 bases, in that order; junction bases with no gene match: 9. The CDR3 has 17 amino acids. The CDR3 protein is CATSSILLAGAKETQYF. The CDR3 nucleotides read TGTGCCACCAGCAGCATACTACTAGCGGGGGCGAAAGAGACCCAGTACTTC.

This rearrangement joins TRBV7-8 to TRBJ2-5; 7 nucleotides align to TRBD1. CDR1 is SGHVS and CDR2 is FQNEAQ in the germline V gene. The CDR3 extends over 16 amino acids. Losses at the gene ends were 4 bases for V and 6 bases for J; bases not matched to a gene: 14. Here the CDR3 reads CASSSSLFDREKTQYF. DNA for the CDR3: TGTGCCAGCAGCTCCTCACTATTCGACAGGGAAAAGACCCAGTACTTC.

In its sample, this clonotype was seen a few times. The J gene is TRBJ2-7, the V gene TRBV7-9; D is ambiguous. Germline CDR1 reads SEHNR; CDR2 reads FQNEAQ (reference sequence). The CDR3 length is 13 residues. V shed 5 bases and J shed 2 bases, with 10 bases lying between them. The CDR3 region has the DNA TGTGCCAGCAGCGGTTCCGGAGCCTACGAGCAGTACTTC. Translated, it gives CASSGSGAYEQYF.

The rearrangement joins TRBV13 to TRBJ2-4; unclear D gene. The CDR3 consists of 14 residues. V lost 1 base and J lost 0, with 4 bases in between. Germline-derived CDR1 and CDR2 are PRHDT and FYEKMQ (reference sequence). CDR3 in DNA: TGTGCCAGCAGCTTAGTCATAGCCAAAAACATTCAGTACTTC. Protein sequence: CASSLVIAKNIQYF.

The gene calls are TRBV21-1 and TRBJ2-2; TRBD1, as called in the table, went unchecked against the DNA. TRBV21-1 is flagged as a pseudogene. The CDR3 length is 17 residues. As DNA, the CDR3 is TGTGCCAGCAGCAGAGGCAGACAGGGAGGGGGTTCCGGGGAGCTGTTTTTT. Residues: CASSRGRQGGGSGELFF.

The chain joins TRBV7-2 to TRBJ2-2; D unclear. The germline gives CDR1 SGHTA, CDR2 FQGNSA. The V gene lost 3 bases and the J gene lost 0 bases, with 8 bases spanning the gap. The CDR3 extends over 15 amino acids. The CDR3 loop reads CASSFQNTNTGELFF. The CDR3 DNA reads TGTGCCAGCAGCTTCCAGAATACGAACACCGGGGAGCTGTTTTTT.